These 14 T cell receptor beta chains were all obtained from the same sample, sequenced in a study of blood T cells in healthy people across ages (dated by TCRdb to the mid-2010s). Receptors were amplified or captured by 5' RACE. The sequencer was an Illumina HiSeq 2500. A second roughly 6 to 12 cycle PCR used a sample-barcoded 5' primer and a J-beta primer mix. Starting from the raw public reads, TCRdb applied fastp trimming at Q25, assembled clones with MiXCR and retained in-frame beta chains. For every CDR3 protein sequence, its rows merge into one entry that carries the most common genes and DNA. This sample has around 520,000 distinct CDR3 sequences in its table, and about 28% of those were observed once. Roughly 3.5% of the sample belongs to the ten largest clones. These data also featured in a second study, about T cells of mothers and their children.

Material: blood. These receptors all come from a boy aged 2 to 10 in good health.

This clonotype was detected only a few times. This chain links TRBV5-1 with TRBJ1-2, with D tentatively TRBD1 (6 bases). V shed 0 bases and J shed 2 bases, with 14 bases lying between them. CDR1 SGHRS and CDR2 YFSETQ come from the germline V gene. The CDR3 contains 16 residues. CDR3 sequence reads: CASSLAGADPNYGYTF. DNA for the CDR3: TGCGCCAGCAGCTTGGCAGGGGCAGACCCAAACTATGGCTACACCTTC.

The V gene is TRBV15, the J gene TRBJ2-3, with TRBD2 matching over 11 bases. Germline values: CDR1 LNHNV, CDR2 YYDKDF (reference sequence). After removal of 0 bases from V and 3 bases from J, the junction contained 8 bases not matched to a gene. This CDR3 contains 18 residues. The CDR3 DNA sequence: TGTGCCACCAGCAGAGATTATTGGCCTAGCGGGGGGACAGATACGCAGTATTTT. The encoded protein is CATSRDYWPSGGTDTQYF.

The chain uses TRBV28 and TRBJ1-2; 8 positions agree with TRBD1. The CDR3 runs 13 residues. CDR1 MDHEN and CDR2 SYDVKM come from the germline V gene. J lost 4 bases, V lost 3 bases, and 1 base had no gene match. In nucleotides, the CDR3 is TGTGCCAGCAGTTTCCAGGGGGCCTATGGCTACACCTTC. This gives the protein CASSFQGAYGYTF.

V gene TRBV30 combines with J gene TRBJ1-2, with D possibly matching TRBD1 (5 bases). This CDR3 comprises 13 residues. Trimming shortened V by 1 base and J by 8 bases, and 14 bases separated the two germline ends. Germline V gene data show CDR1 as GTSNPN and CDR2 as SVGIG (reference sequence). CDR3 sequence: CAWSAGPGSGYTF. The CDR3 region has the DNA TGTGCCTGGAGTGCGGGACCGGGCTCAGGCTACACCTTC.

The chain is built from TRBV7-9 and TRBJ1-4, with 9 bases fitting TRBD1. Germline-derived CDR1 and CDR2 are SEHNR and FQNEAQ (reference sequence). V was clipped by 3 bases and J by 6 bases; unmatched bases: 5. The CDR3 is 15 amino acids. CDR3 region: CASSFTGTGHEKLFF. The CDR3 region has the DNA TGTGCCAGCAGCTTTACCGGGACAGGGCATGAAAAACTGTTTTTT. Filled out from reference TRBV7-9 and TRBJ1-4, the complete variable domain reads DTGVSQNPRHKITKRGQNVTFRCDPISEHNRLYWYRQTLGQGPEFLTYFQNEAQLEKSRLLSDRFSAERPKGSFSTLEIQRTEQGDSAMYLCASSFTGTGHEKLFFGSGTQLSVL.

A few counts support this clonotype. A junction boundary mismatches the germline segment, possibly from a read error. The chain is built from TRBV6-2 or TRBV6-3 and TRBJ2-7; 7 bases agree with TRBD2. Germline loops: CDR1 MNHEY, CDR2 SVGEGT. This CDR3 comprises 14 residues. The CDR3 nucleotides are TGTGCCAGCAGTTCCCATAACCCCAGCGGGGAGGGGTTCTTC. Translating it yields CASSSHNPSGEGFF.

The sample holds a few counts of this clonotype. The genes are TRBV5-1 and TRBJ2-7; maybe TRBD2 (6 bases). The CDR3 totals 13 residues. CDR1 and CDR2 from the germline V gene are SGHRS and YFSETQ. Trimming pared 0 bases from V and 8 bases from J, leaving 12 bases between. CDR3 in amino acids: CASSLAGTLQQYF. The CDR3, as DNA: TGCGCCAGCAGCTTGGCCGGGACTTTGCAGCAGTACTTC.

This clonotype was seen a few times. V usage is TRBV24-1 and J usage is TRBJ2-1; D gene unclear. Trimming shortened V by 11 bases and J by 0 bases, and 13 bases separated the two germline ends. The CDR3 loop spans 14 amino acids. The germline V gene has CDR1 KGHDR and CDR2 SFDVKD. CDR3 amino acids: CAKPGESSYNEQFF. CDR3 DNA: TGTGCCAAGCCGGGCGAAAGCTCCTACAATGAGCAGTTCTTC.

This clonotype was seen a handful of times. The gene calls are TRBV14 and TRBJ2-5; weak D call: TRBD2 (7 bases). The end of the DNA is better explained by TRBJ2-1, so the J call may be wrong. The CDR3 has 16 amino acids. CDR1 and CDR2 (germline): SGHDN, FVKESK. The CDR3 region is CASSQVFPGGMGEQFF. CDR3 DNA sequence: TGTGCCAGCAGCCAAGTTTTTCCGGGGGGCATGGGTGAGCAGTTCTTC.

In this sample, this clonotype turned up a few times. The chain joins TRBV9 to TRBJ2-5; 7 bases map to TRBD2. There are 15 residues in the CDR3. V lost 4 bases to trimming and J lost 5 bases; unmatched junction nucleotides: 11. Germline V gene sequence: CDR1 SGDLS, CDR2 YYNGEE. The CDR3 DNA sequence: TGTGCCAGCAGCCCCAACCCCACTAGCGATGAGACCCAGTACTTC. This sequence encodes CASSPNPTSDETQYF.

This clonotype was seen only a few times. The final CDR3 position lacks the conserved phenylalanine or tryptophan, pointing to a likely read error. The chain has TRBV27 and TRBJ2-1; D remains unclear. This CDR3 has 13 amino acids. In germline, CDR1 is MNHEY, CDR2 SMNVEV (reference sequence). Between the trimmed V and J ends, which lost 5 bases and 2 bases, there was a span of 7 bases. The chain's CDR3 is CASSLVPYNEQFL. CDR3 sequence (DNA): TGTGCCAGCAGTCTTGTACCCTACAATGAGCAGTTCCTC.

The chain uses TRBV20-1 and TRBJ2-5; 10 bases align to TRBD2. The CDR3 is 16 amino acids. V gave up 3 bases and J gave up 5 bases; unmatched junction bases: 12. Germline CDR1 is DFQATT and CDR2 is SNEGSKA (reference sequence). The CDR3 spells CSASSGWGAGGETQYF. CDR3 in DNA: TGCAGTGCTAGTTCGGGTTGGGGAGCGGGAGGGGAGACCCAGTACTTC.

The rearrangement uses TRBV27 and TRBJ2-1; 9 bases agree with TRBD2. CDR3 length: 16 residues. V lost 3 bases to trimming and J lost 9 bases; unmatched junction nucleotides: 12. CDR1 is MNHEY and CDR2 is SMNVEV in the germline V gene (reference sequence). The CDR3 region has the DNA TGTGCCAGCAGTTTGGTGGGGCGCGGGGGGGCAGGTGAGCAGTTCTTC. Translation gives CASSLVGRGGAGEQFF.

The V and J genes are TRBV29-1 and TRBJ2-7; D gene unclear. There are 14 residues in the CDR3. Trimming removed 5 bases at V and 0 bases at J, with 14 bases between. CDR1 and CDR2 (germline): SQVTM, ANQGSEA. The chain's CDR3 is CSVLQPTVSYEQYF. DNA for the CDR3: TGCAGCGTTCTCCAACCGACGGTCTCCTACGAGCAGTACTTC.